What follows is one TCR beta chain and its context. This entry is derived from a study of blood T cell repertoires in COVID-19. About the study: The origin of the acute and convalescent COVID-19 samples was the United States, Italy and Spain. Nucleic acid was either cDNA or gDNA, and it came from T cells, B-cell-depleted T cells, or PBMCs.

Per the original methods: From reference gene primer amplification, estimates of nucleated cell counts were derived. Using immunoSEQ multiplex PCR, the repertoire was profiled, and TCRdb retains in-frame clones only, with some absent. That table furnishes V, J and clone size, whereas the DNA furnished D and trimming. The sample includes about 59,000 clones, roughly 87% seen only once; the top ten take approximately 5%. The sequence derives from an elderly man in a cohort sampled during active COVID-19. The specimen was peripheral blood.

CDR3 sequence: CASSVGLLNSYEQYF. DNA for the CDR3: TGTGCCAGCAGCGTCGGACTCCTGAACTCCTACGAGCAGTACTTC. This chain uses TRBV6-6 with TRBJ2-7; possibly TRBD2 for D (5 bases). Trimming removed 6 bases from V and 0 bases from J, with 15 bases in between. Germline V gene lookup returns CDR1 MNHNY and CDR2 SVGAGI (reference sequence). This CDR3 comprises 15 residues.